The rows below give T cell receptor beta chains drawn from one sample of a study of blood T cell repertoires in COVID-19. Generated by immunoSEQ multiplex PCR, the TCRdb table keeps only in-frame clones and is missing some. The data show over 20,000 clones, with 80% to 95% seen just once and roughly 7.4% held by the top ten. The sequencing sample was made of peripheral blood. Source of these receptors: a man aged 65 to 79 with active COVID-19. The CDR3 runs from the conserved cysteine through the conserved F or W. A D gene is named only where the DNA matches it firmly. Expanded clones are given a class, and other clones once, few, many or no size at all.

V,size,J,D,CDR3,DNA
TRBV11-2,once,TRBJ2-1,TRBD2,CASSPPGLNYNEQFF,TGTGCCAGCAGCCCCCCGGGACTAAACTACAATGAGCAGTTCTTC
TRBV5-4,-,TRBJ2-7,TRBD2,CASSWGTSTPYEQYF,TGTGCCAGCAGCTGGGGGACTAGCACCCCCTACGAGCAGTACTTC
TRBV7-3,-,TRBJ2-2,TRBD2,CASSTKRGANTGELFF,TGTGCCAGCAGCACCAAGCGGGGGGCGAACACCGGGGAGCTGTTTTTT
TRBV2,-,TRBJ2-3,-,CASSEMGRIADTQYF,TGTGCCAGCAGTGAAATGGGCAGGATTGCAGATACGCAGTATTTT
TRBV7-9,-,TRBJ2-3,-,CASSSGGSTGDTQYF,TGTGCCAGCAGCTCGGGTGGGAGCACAGGGGATACGCAGTATTTT
TRBV5-1,-,TRBJ2-5,TRBD2,CASSFGTRQETQYF,TGCGCCAGCAGCTTCGGGACTAGGCAAGAGACCCAGTACTTC
TRBV6-4,-,TRBJ1-2,-,CASSDTFSGISGYTF,TGTGCCAGCAGTGACACTTTTTCAGGGATCTCTGGCTACACCTTC
TRBV9,-,TRBJ1-3,-,CASSVAPGSYGNTIYF,TGTGCCAGCAGCGTAGCTCCGGGGTCTTATGGAAACACCATATATTTT
TRBV7-3,few,TRBJ1-5,TRBD1,CASSPTGPHQPQHF,TGTGCCAGCAGCCCGACAGGGCCGCATCAGCCCCAGCATTTT
TRBV7-3,-,TRBJ2-1,-,CASSHSWGDEQFF,TGTGCCAGCAGCCATTCCTGGGGGGATGAGCAGTTCTTC
TRBV30,-,TRBJ1-1,-,CAWGRVGTEAFF,TGTGCCTGGGGTCGGGTGGGCACTGAAGCTTTCTTT
TRBV2,-,TRBJ2-7,TRBD1,CASRGRQGTYEQYF,TGTGCCAGCAGGGGGAGACAGGGGACCTACGAGCAGTACTTC
TRBV18,-,TRBJ1-1,-,CASQRGADTEAFF,TGTGCCAGCCAGCGGGGGGCGGACACTGAAGCTTTCTTT
TRBV19,-,TRBJ2-4,-,CASSKAGLGAKNIQYF,TGTGCCAGTAGTAAGGCAGGGCTAGGGGCCAAAAACATTCAGTACTTC
TRBV5-1,-,TRBJ2-5,TRBD2,CASSLAVLAGAEETQYF,TGCGCCAGCAGCTTGGCCGTGCTAGCGGGGGCTGAAGAGACCCAGTACTTC
TRBV7-3,-,TRBJ2-2,TRBD1,CASSLRRGQAANTGELFF,TGTGCCAGCAGCTTAAGAAGGGGACAGGCCGCGAACACCGGGGAGCTGTTTTTT
TRBV2,-,TRBJ2-7,-,CASSKDRKGEQYF,TGTGCCAGCAGTAAGGACAGAAAGGGGGAGCAGTACTTC
TRBV7-2,-,TRBJ2-2,TRBD1,CASSYRQGATGELFF,TGTGCCAGCAGCTATAGACAGGGGGCAACCGGGGAGCTGTTTTTT
TRBV30,once,TRBJ1-1,-,CAWDREEGRAFF,TGTGCCTGGGATCGGGAGGAAGGGCGAGCTTTCTTT
TRBV6-6,-,TRBJ1-5,TRBD1,CASRLRGDQPQHF,TGTGCCTCCCGCCTCAGGGGGGATCAGCCCCAGCATTTT
TRBV11-2,-,TRBJ2-7,TRBD2,CASSQPRGTMHEQYF,TGTGCCAGCAGCCAGCCCCGTGGGACTATGCACGAGCAGTACTTC
TRBV6-1,once,TRBJ2-5,TRBD1,CASSERQGTQETQYF,TGTGCCAGCAGTGAACGACAGGGAACTCAAGAGACCCAGTACTTC
TRBV29-1,once,TRBJ2-1,TRBD2,CSATSGSTTYNEQFF,TGCAGCGCGACTAGCGGGAGTACGACCTACAATGAGCAGTTCTTC
TRBV5-4,-,TRBJ2-7,TRBD1,CASSLPGQVVHEQYF,TGTGCCAGCAGTCTGCCGGGACAGGTAGTCCACGAGCAGTACTTC
TRBV7-9,-,TRBJ2-1,TRBD1,CASSQRDRDKGSNEQFF,TGTGCCAGCAGCCAGAGGGACAGGGATAAGGGCAGCAATGAGCAGTTCTTC
TRBV25-1,-,TRBJ1-3,-,CASSDNPDGIHSGNTIYF,TGTGCCAGCAGTGATAACCCTGACGGGATTCACTCTGGAAACACCATATATTTT
TRBV6-2/TRBV6-3,-,TRBJ2-7,TRBD1,CASSRDSNYEQYF,TGTGCCAGCAGCCGGGACAGTAATTACGAGCAGTACTTC
TRBV9,-,TRBJ2-2,-,CASSVRVANTGELFF,TGTGCCAGCAGCGTCAGGGTCGCGAACACCGGGGAGCTGTTTTTT
TRBV4-3,-,TRBJ2-1,-,CASSQDGRGAYNEQFF,TGCGCCAGCAGCCAAGACGGGAGAGGGGCCTACAATGAGCAGTTCTTC
TRBV27,-,TRBJ2-2,TRBD2,CASSSTLAGLKNGELFF,TGTGCCAGCAGTTCCACACTAGCGGGGCTAAAGAACGGGGAGCTGTTTTTT
TRBV5-1,-,TRBJ1-2,-,CASSLGQGLSGYTF,TGCGCCAGCAGCTTGGGCCAGGGGCTCAGTGGCTACACCTTC
TRBV3-1/TRBV3-2,-,TRBJ2-7,-,CASSRGLDRDFYEQYF,TGTGCCAGCAGCCGAGGACTTGACAGGGACTTCTACGAGCAGTACTTC
TRBV4-3,-,TRBJ1-5,TRBD1,CASSQEGQGSNQPQHF,TGCGCCAGCAGCCAAGAAGGACAGGGAAGCAATCAGCCCCAGCATTTT
TRBV5-1,once,TRBJ2-5,TRBD1,CASSSGQGSGETQYF,TGCGCCAGCAGCTCCGGACAGGGTTCGGGAGAGACCCAGTACTTC
TRBV7-8,-,TRBJ1-6,-,CASSARGRQVNSPLHF,TGTGCCAGCAGCGCGCGCGGGAGGCAGGTTAATTCACCCCTCCACTTT
TRBV11-2,-,TRBJ2-3,-,CASSSWTTSTDTQYF,TGTGCCAGCAGCTCTTGGACTACTAGCACAGATACGCAGTATTTT
TRBV7-8,-,TRBJ2-2,-,CASSLRQVPTGELFF,TGTGCCAGCAGCCTTAGACAGGTGCCCACCGGGGAGCTGTTTTTT
TRBV28,once,TRBJ1-2,TRBD1,CASSLSGGWGYTF,TGTGCCAGCAGTTTGTCAGGGGGGTGGGGCTACACCTTC
TRBV2,-,TRBJ1-5,TRBD1,CASSEGQGDQPQHF,TGTGCCAGCAGTGAAGGACAGGGGGATCAGCCCCAGCATTTT
TRBV4-1,-,TRBJ1-1,-,CASSQATSLGGAFF,TGCGCCAGCAGCCAAGCCACCTCTCTAGGGGGAGCTTTCTTT
TRBV5-4,-,TRBJ2-5,TRBD2,CASSLGSAGGVQETQYF,TGTGCCAGCAGCTTGGGGTCAGCGGGAGGAGTTCAAGAGACCCAGTACTTC
TRBV20-1,-,TRBJ2-1,-,CSARDGVGQFF,TGCAGTGCTAGAGATGGAGTCGGACAGTTCTTC
TRBV30,-,TRBJ1-1,TRBD1,CAFSQGAEAFF,TGTGCCTTCTCACAGGGGGCTGAAGCTTTCTTT
TRBV4-3,-,TRBJ1-2,-,CASSRGGGVNGYTF,TGCGCCAGCAGCCGCGGGGGGGGAGTGAACGGCTACACCTTC
TRBV27,-,TRBJ2-7,TRBD2,CASSRLAGGLSYEQYF,TGTGCCAGCAGCCGCCTAGCGGGGGGCCTCTCCTACGAGCAGTACTTC
TRBV28,-,TRBJ1-5,-,CASSGADLPSNQPQHF,TGTGCCAGCAGTGGGGCCGACCTACCCTCCAATCAGCCCCAGCATTTT
TRBV2,-,TRBJ1-5,-,CASHNRVGQPQHF,TGTGCCAGCCATAACAGGGTTGGTCAGCCCCAGCATTTT
TRBV7-2,-,TRBJ2-3,TRBD2,CASSSGWGRGLTDTQYF,TGTGCCAGCAGCTCGGGTTGGGGGAGGGGCCTCACAGATACGCAGTATTTT
TRBV6-2/TRBV6-3,few,TRBJ2-5,TRBD2,CASSYFGGRGETQYF,TGTGCCAGCAGTTATTTCGGCGGGAGGGGAGAGACCCAGTACTTC
TRBV25-1,-,TRBJ2-1,TRBD2,CASSEPPERGGNEQFF,TGTGCCAGCAGTGAGCCCCCCGAGCGGGGGGGCAATGAGCAGTTCTTC
TRBV7-3,-,TRBJ2-1,TRBD2,CASSPMHGGVNEQFF,TGTGCCAGCAGCCCCATGCACGGGGGGGTGAATGAGCAGTTCTTC
TRBV7-2,once,TRBJ2-7,TRBD1,CASSKRQGSEQYF,TGTGCCAGCAGCAAGCGACAGGGATCCGAGCAGTACTTC
TRBV7-9,-,TRBJ2-7,TRBD1,CASSLVGQAYEQYF,TGTGCCAGCAGCTTAGTTGGACAGGCCTACGAGCAGTACTTC
TRBV4-3,-,TRBJ2-7,TRBD1,CASSQETGQGYEQYF,TGCGCCAGCAGCCAAGAGACGGGACAGGGCTACGAGCAGTACTTC
TRBV29-1,-,TRBJ2-1,TRBD1,CSVEPGGNEQFF,TGCAGCGTCGAACCAGGGGGCAATGAGCAGTTCTTC
TRBV2,-,TRBJ2-1,TRBD2,CASSEWGGSYNEQFF,TGTGCCAGCAGTGAGTGGGGGGGATCCTACAATGAGCAGTTCTTC